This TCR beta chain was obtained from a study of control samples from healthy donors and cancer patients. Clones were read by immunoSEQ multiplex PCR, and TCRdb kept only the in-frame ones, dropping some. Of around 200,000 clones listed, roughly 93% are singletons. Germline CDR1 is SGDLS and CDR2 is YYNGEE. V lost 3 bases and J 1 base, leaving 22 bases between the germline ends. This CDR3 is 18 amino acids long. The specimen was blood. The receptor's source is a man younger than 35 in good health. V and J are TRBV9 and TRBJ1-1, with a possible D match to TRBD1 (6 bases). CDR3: CASSEDGGRVQGNTEAFF. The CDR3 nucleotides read TGTGCCAGCAGCGAGGATGGGGGCAGGGTTCAGGGGAACACTGAAGCTTTCTTT.